What follows is one T cell receptor beta chain and its context. What it binds is unknown. CDR1 is DFQATT and CDR2 is SNEGSKA in the germline V gene (reference sequence). With 2 bases removed from V and 3 bases from J, the gap between germline ends came to 10 bases. This CDR3 has 14 amino acids. This entry belongs to a study of T cell repertoires in cytomegalovirus infection. Study overall: Well-studied HLA-B-restricted epitopes and recently identified HLA-C-restricted epitopes of CMV were both used in the study. Study-wide points: The cumulative frequency of public TCR beta families identified carriers of CMV plus the relevant HLA. Clonotypes of TCR beta that were HLA-C-restricted and CMV-specific dominated the ex vivo response.

TCRdb passed the reads through MiXCR, listing each CDR3 protein once. This table has approximately 270,000 distinct CDR3 sequences, approximately 22% appearing once. Here the sequenced sample was cultured PBMCs, taken from culture after CMV antigen stimulation. The V and J genes are TRBV20-1 and TRBJ2-2; no clear D gene. This receptor was obtained from a human donor in good health (CMV status not recorded). Some clones in this sample may be carry-over from other donors' samples. The CDR3 sequence: CSARSEAYTGELFF. The CDR3 DNA follows: TGCAGTGCTAGAAGCGAGGCCTACACCGGGGAGCTGTTTTTT.